This T cell receptor (beta chain) came from a study of sequential checkpoint blockade in melanoma. This CDR3 spans 14 amino acids. CDR1 is SEHNR, CDR2 FQNEAQ, per germline (reference sequence). Trimming removed 5 bases at V and 3 bases at J, with 12 bases between. The assay was immunoSEQ multiplex PCR, and TCRdb's table has in-frame clones only and misses some. This sample has approximately 10,000 clones, with about four fifths found just once. As for treatment: randomized to nivolumab then ipilimumab (arm A) or the reverse (arm B). Patients had received no earlier DNA-damaging chemotherapy. PBMC sorting kept live CD3+CD8+ cells without CD19 or CD56.

The chain recombines TRBV7-9 with TRBJ2-3, with a weak D call TRBD1 (5 bases). This sample comprised CD8+ T cells sorted from blood (inferred from file names), obtained from a patient given nivolumab and ipilimumab in sequence. This TCR was recovered from a human donor with melanoma. The CDR3 DNA follows: TGTGCCAGCAGCCTTGACAGCTTAACAGATACGCAGTATTTT. This translates into CASSLDSLTDTQYF.